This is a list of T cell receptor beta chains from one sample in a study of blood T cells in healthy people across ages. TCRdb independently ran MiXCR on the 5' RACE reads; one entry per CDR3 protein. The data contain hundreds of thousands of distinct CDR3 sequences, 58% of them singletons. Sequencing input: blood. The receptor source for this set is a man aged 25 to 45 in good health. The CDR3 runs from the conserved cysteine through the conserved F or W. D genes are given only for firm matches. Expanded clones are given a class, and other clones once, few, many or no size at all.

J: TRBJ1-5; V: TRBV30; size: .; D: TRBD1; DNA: TGTGCCTGGAGTCTCCGCCCAGGGGGGGCGGATCAGCCCCAGCATTTT; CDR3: CAWSLRPGGADQPQHF
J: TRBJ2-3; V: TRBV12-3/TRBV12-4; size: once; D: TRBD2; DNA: TGTGCCAGCAGTCCACTATCTAGCGGGACAAGTACAGATACGCAGTATTTT; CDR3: CASSPLSSGTSTDTQYF
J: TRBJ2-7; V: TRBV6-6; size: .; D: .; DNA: TGTGCCAGCACGAGAGAGGAGCCCTACGAGCAGTACTTC; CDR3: CASTREEPYEQYF
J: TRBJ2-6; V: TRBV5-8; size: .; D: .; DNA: TGTGCCAGCAGCTTTCACAGGCTCAGGGGGGCCAACGTCCTGACTTTC; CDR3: CASSFHRLRGANVLTF
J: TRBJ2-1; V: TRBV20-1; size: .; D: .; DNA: TGCAGTGCTAGAGATCTGCGGGCTATCCTTGGAGATGAGCAGTTCTTC; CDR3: CSARDLRAILGDEQFF
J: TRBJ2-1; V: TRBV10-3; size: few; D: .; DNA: TGTGCCATCAGGGGAAGCGGAAACAATGAGCAGTTCTTC; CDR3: CAIRGSGNNEQFF
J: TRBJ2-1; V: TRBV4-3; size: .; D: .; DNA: TGCGCCAGCAGCCACCACCTGGGATACTACAATGAGCAGTTCTTC; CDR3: CASSHHLGYYNEQFF
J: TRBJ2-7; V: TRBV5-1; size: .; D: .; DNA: TGCGCCAGCAGCTTTGCCCATGGATCCTACGAGCAGTACTTC; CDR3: CASSFAHGSYEQYF
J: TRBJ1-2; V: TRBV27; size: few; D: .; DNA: TGTGCCAGCAGTAGGCCTGGCTACTATGGCTACACCTTC; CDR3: CASSRPGYYGYTF
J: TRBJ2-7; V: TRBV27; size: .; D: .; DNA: TGTGCCAGCAGTTTAGGGTTCTGGGACCACGAGCAGTACTTC; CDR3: CASSLGFWDHEQYF
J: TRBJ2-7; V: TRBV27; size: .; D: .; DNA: TGTGCCAGCAGTGATGCAACTTTCATTTACGAGCAGTACTTC; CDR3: CASSDATFIYEQYF
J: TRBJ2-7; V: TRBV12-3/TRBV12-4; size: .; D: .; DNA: TGTGCCAGCACCAGGGAGTGGAGCCACGAGCAGTACTTC; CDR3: CASTREWSHEQYF
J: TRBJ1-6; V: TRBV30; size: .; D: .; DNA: TGTGCCTCCCCAGGGGCCGGACAGATTAATTCACCCCTCCACTTT; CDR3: CASPGAGQINSPLHF
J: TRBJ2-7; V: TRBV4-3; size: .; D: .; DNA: TGCGCCAGCAGCCAAGAGAACCTTTATCCCTACGAGCAGTACTTC; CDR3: CASSQENLYPYEQYF
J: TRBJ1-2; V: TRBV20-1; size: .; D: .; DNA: TGCAGTGCAACTACGGCGGACAGCCGTAACTATGGCTACACCTTC; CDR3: CSATTADSRNYGYTF
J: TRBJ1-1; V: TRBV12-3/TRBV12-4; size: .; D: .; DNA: TGTGCCAGCAGTATTAGGGTATACACTGAAGCTTTCTTT; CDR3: CASSIRVYTEAFF
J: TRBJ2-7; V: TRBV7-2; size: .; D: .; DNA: TGTGCCAGCAGGTTTCCCCCGGTACACGAGCAGTACTTC; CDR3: CASRFPPVHEQYF
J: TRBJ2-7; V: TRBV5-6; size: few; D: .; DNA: TGTGCCAGCAGCCCGCTTGGGGAGAATATTTACGAGCAGTACTTC; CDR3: CASSPLGENIYEQYF
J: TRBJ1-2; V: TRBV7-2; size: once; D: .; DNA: TGTGCCAGCAGCTTAAACAGCATTAACTATGGCTACACCTTC; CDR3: CASSLNSINYGYTF
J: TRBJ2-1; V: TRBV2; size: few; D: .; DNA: TGTGCCAGCTCCCGGGGTCTAGTGTCCTACAATGAGCAGTTCTTC; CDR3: CASSRGLVSYNEQFF
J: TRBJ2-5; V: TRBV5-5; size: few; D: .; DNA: TGTGCCAGCAGTCGAGGGAGCCCTCAAGAGACCCAGTACTTC; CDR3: CASSRGSPQETQYF
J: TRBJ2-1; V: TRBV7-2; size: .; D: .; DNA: TGTGCCAGCAGCTCCCGACGGGGGGCTACTTGCAATGAGCAGTTCTTC; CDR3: CASSSRRGATCNEQFF
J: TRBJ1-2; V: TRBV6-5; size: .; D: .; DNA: TGTGCCAGCAGTCGAACGGAGGCAGGGGACTATGGCTACACCTTC; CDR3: CASSRTEAGDYGYTF
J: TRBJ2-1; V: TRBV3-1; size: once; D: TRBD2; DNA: TGTGCCAGCAGCCGGTGGACTAGCGCCTACAATGAGCAGTTCTTC; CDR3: CASSRWTSAYNEQFF
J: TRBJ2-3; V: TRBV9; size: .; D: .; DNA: TGTGCCAGCAGCCCCTGGCGGGGAACGCAGTATTTT; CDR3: CASSPWRGTQYF
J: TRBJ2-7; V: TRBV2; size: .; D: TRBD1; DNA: TGTGCCAGCAGGGGACAGGAGCAGATCTACGAGCAGTACTTC; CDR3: CASRGQEQIYEQYF
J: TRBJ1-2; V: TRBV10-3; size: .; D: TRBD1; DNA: TGTGCCATCAGTGAGTCGGGAGGGACAGGGGGTTATGGTTACACCTTC; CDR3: CAISESGGTGGYGYTF
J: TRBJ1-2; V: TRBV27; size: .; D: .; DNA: TGTGCCAGCAGTTTAGGGGGGAGGATCGGCCTTGGCTACACCTTC; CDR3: CASSLGGRIGLGYTF
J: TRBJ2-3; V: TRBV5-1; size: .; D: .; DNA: TGCGCCAGCAGCTTTTGGCAGGCTCCATCAGATACGCAGTATTTT; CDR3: CASSFWQAPSDTQYF
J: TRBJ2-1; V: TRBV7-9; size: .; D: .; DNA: TGTGCCAGCAGCTTAAGTGCAGGGGCGATACTCAATGAGCAGTTCTTC; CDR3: CASSLSAGAILNEQFF
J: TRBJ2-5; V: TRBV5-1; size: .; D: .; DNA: TGCGCCAGCAGCTTGGCCAGCCGCACGGAGACCCAGTACTTC; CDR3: CASSLASRTETQYF
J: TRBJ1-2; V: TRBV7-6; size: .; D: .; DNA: TGTGCCAGCAGCTTTGGGATGGAGGGGTATGGCTACACCTTC; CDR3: CASSFGMEGYGYTF
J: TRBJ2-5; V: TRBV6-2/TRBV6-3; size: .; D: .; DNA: TGTGCCAGCAGTTACTTGGGACGAGACAATGAGCAGTACTTC; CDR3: CASSYLGRDNEQYF
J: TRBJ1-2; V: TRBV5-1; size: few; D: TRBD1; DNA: TGCGCCAGCAGCTTTTACGCAGGGGGAATAGATGGCTACACCTTC; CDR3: CASSFYAGGIDGYTF
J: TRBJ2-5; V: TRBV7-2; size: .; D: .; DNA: TGTGCCAGCAGCGATGGGGGGCAAGAGACCCAGTACTTC; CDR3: CASSDGGQETQYF
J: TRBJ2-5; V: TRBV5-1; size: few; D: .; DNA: TGCGCCAGCAGCTTGTATTTCAGGGGAGAGACCCAGTACTTC; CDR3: CASSLYFRGETQYF
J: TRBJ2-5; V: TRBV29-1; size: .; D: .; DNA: TGCAGCTTCAGAAGGCTAGCTCAGGGAGAGACCCAGTACTTC; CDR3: CSFRRLAQGETQYF
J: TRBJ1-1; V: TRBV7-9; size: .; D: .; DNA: TGTGCCAGCGATCATTGGAGGAACACTGAAGCTTTCTTT; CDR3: CASDHWRNTEAFF
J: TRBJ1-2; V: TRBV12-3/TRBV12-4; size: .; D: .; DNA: TGTGCCAGCAGTTCTCCCCAGGGGAAAGCTAACTATGGTCACACCTTC; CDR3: CASSSPQGKANYGHTF
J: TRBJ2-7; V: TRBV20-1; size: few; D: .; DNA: TGCAGTGCGTTAGGGCCTTCCAACGAGCAGTACTTC; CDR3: CSALGPSNEQYF
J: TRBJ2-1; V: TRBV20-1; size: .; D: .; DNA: TGCAGTGCTAGAGAACCCAATTACAATGAGCAGTTCTTC; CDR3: CSAREPNYNEQFF
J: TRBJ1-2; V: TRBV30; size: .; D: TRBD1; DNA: TGTGCCTGGACGGGACAGCGTTCTGGGGGCTACACCTTC; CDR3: CAWTGQRSGGYTF
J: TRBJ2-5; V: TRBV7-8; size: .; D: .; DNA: TGTGCCAGCAGCGTAGTACAGACCCAGTACTTC; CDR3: CASSVVQTQYF
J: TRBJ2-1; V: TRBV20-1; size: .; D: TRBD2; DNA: TGCAGACGGCTAGCGGGGCCCTACAATGAGCAGTTCTTC; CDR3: CRRLAGPYNEQFF
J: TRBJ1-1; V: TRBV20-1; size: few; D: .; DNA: TGCGGTGCTCAACCGCTATCCATCAACACTGAAGCTTTCTTT; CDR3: CGAQPLSINTEAFF
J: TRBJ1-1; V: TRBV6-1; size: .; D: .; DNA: TGTGCCAGCAGTGGGTTACAAACTGAAGCTTTCTTT; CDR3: CASSGLQTEAFF
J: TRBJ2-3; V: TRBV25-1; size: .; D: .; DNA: TGTGCCAGCAACGGACGTAGCGGCGGTACGCAGTATTTT; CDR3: CASNGRSGGTQYF